This paragraph covers one T cell receptor beta chain sequence. Its antigen is currently unknown. This entry comes from a study of stem cell transplantation in POMP-related autoinflammatory disease. Study as a whole: Through one year post-transplant, neutrophils and platelets were 100% of graft donor origin. Study-level findings and limits: Unique TRB V-J gene pairings were limited in number in patients with PRAID.

The ends were cut back, 3 bases at V and 9 bases at J, with 10 bases in the middle. The CDR3 consists of 13 residues. CDR1 and CDR2 (germline): SGHRS, YFSETQ. PRAID combined immunodeficiency and autoinflammation. Sequenced by immunoSEQ multiplex PCR; TCRdb stores in-frame clones only, minus some. The table shows tens of thousands of clones, with approximately 91% occurring only once. The source was CD4+ T cells from PBMCs, collected after stem cell transplantation. This chain links TRBV5-1 with TRBJ1-6, with unresolved D. This clonotype was obtained from a human patient with POMP-related autoinflammation and immune dysregulation (PRAID). A share of the T cells may be of graft donor origin. CDR3 DNA sequence: TGCGCCAGCAGCTCCGATCTACGTTCACCCCTCCACTTT. Translating it yields CASSSDLRSPLHF. Complete variable domain (other parts from reference TRBV5-1 and TRBJ1-6): KAGVTQTPRYLIKTRGQQVTLSCSPISGHRSVSWYQQTPGQGLQFLFEYFSETQRNKGNFPGRFSGRQFSNSRSEMNVSTLELGDSALYLCASSSDLRSPLHFGNGTRLTVT.